This TCR beta chain was documented in a study of shared clonotypes between healthy human individuals. The table came from immunoSEQ multiplex PCR; TCRdb's copy has only in-frame clones and leaves some out. Altogether more than 400,000 clones are present, about 96% being singletons, with the ten largest covering about 0.068%. Per germline, CDR1 MNHEY and CDR2 SVGAGI. The CDR3 length is 14 residues. With V trimmed by 2 bases and J by 4 bases, 3 bases remained unmatched. The genes are TRBV6-5 and TRBJ1-1; 8 bases map to TRBD1. The sequence derives from a woman between 25 and 40 years old in good health. The sample taken for sequencing was naive CD4+ T cells sorted from blood. Subset specified: CD45RA+ positively selected. The CDR3 region has the DNA TGTGCCAGCAGTTACCGAGACAGGGGCACTGAAGCTTTCTTT. Translated: CASSYRDRGTEAFF.